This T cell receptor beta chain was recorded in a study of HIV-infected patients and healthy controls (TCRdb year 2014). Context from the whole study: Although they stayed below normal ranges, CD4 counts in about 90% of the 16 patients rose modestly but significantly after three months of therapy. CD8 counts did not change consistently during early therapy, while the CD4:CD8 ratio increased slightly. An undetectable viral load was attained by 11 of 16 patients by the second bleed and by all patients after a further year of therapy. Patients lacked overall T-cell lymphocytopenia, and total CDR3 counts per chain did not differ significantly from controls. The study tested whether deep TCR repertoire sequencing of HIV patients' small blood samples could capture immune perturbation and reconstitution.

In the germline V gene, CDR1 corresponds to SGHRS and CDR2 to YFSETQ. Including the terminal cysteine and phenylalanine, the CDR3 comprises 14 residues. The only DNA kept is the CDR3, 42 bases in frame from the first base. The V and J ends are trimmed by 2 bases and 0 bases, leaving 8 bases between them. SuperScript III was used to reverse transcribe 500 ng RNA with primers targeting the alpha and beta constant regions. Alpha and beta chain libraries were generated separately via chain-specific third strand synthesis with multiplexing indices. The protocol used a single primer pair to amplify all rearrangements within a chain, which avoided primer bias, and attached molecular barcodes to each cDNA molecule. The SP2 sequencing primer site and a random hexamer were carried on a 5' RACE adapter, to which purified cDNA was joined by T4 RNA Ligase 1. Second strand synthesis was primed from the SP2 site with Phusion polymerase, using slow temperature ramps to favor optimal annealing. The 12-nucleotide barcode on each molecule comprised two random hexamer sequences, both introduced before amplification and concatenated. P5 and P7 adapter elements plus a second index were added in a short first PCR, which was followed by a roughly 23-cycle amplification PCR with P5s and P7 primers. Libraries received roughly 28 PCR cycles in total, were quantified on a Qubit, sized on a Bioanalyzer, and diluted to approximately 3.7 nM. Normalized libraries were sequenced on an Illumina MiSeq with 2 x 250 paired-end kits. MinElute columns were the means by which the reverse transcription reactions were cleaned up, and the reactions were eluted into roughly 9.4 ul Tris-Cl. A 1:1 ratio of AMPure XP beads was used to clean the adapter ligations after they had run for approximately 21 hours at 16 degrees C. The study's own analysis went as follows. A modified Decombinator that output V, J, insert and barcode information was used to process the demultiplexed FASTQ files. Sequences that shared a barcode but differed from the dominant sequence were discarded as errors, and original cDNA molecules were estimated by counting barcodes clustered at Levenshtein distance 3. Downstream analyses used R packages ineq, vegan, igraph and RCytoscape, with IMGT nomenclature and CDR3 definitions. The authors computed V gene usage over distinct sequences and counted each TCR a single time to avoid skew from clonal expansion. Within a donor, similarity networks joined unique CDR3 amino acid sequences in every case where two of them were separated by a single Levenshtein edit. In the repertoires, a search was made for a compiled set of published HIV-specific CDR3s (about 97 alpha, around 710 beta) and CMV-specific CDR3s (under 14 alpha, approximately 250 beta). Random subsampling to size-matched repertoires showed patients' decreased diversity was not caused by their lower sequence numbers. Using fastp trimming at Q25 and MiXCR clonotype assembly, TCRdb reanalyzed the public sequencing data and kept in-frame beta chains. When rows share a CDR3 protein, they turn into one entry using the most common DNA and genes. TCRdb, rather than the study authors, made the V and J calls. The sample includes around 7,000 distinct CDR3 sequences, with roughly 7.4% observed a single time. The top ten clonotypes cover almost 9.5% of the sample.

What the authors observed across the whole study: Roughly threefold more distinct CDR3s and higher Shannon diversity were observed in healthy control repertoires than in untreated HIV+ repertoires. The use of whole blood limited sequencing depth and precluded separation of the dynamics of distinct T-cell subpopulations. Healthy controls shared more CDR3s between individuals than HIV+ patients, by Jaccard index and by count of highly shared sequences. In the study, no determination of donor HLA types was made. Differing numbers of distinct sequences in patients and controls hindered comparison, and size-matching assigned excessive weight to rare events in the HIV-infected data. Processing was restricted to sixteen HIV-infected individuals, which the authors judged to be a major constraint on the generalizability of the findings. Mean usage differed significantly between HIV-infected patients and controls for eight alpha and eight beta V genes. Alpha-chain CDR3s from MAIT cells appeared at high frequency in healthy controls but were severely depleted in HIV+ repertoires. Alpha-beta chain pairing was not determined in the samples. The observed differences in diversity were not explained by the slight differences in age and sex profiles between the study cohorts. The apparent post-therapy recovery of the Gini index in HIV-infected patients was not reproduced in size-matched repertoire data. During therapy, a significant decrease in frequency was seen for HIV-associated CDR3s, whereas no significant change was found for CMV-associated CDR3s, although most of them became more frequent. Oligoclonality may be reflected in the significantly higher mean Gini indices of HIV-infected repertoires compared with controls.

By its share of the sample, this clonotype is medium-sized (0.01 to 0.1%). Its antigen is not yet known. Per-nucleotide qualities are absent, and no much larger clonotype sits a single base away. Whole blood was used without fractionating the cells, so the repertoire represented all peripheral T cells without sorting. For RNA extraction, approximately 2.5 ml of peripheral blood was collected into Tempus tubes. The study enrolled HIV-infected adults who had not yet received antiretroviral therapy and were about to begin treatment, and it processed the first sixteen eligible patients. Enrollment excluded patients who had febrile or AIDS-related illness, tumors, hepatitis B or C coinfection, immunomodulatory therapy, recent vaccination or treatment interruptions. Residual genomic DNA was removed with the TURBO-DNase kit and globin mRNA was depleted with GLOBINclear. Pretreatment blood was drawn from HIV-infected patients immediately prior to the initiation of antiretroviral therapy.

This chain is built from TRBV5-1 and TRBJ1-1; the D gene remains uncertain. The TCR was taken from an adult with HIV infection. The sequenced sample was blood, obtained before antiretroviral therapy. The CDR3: CASSFGGVNTEAFF. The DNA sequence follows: TGCGCCAGCAGCTTTGGCGGAGTGAACACTGAAGCTTTCTTT.